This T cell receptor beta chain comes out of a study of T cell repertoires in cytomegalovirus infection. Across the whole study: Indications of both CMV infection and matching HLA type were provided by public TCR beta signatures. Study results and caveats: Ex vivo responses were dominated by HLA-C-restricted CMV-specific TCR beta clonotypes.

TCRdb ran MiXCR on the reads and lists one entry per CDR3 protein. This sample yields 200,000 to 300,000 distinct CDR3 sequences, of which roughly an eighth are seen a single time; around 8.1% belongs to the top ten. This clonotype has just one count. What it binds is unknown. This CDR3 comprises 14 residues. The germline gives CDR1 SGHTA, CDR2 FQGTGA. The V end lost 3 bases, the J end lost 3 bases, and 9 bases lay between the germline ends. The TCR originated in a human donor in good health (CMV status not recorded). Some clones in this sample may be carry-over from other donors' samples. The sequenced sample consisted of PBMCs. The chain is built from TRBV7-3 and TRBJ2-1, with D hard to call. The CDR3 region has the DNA TGTGCCAGCAGCTTTCTCCCGGGCTACAATGAGCAGTTCTTC. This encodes CASSFLPGYNEQFF.